The rows below give T cell receptor beta chains drawn from one sample of a study of cytomegalovirus exposure and HLA in healthy donors. Sequencing used immunoSEQ multiplex PCR; TCRdb keeps in-frame clones, though not all of them. Among some 120,000 clones listed, about 84% were seen once. The sequenced sample consisted of PBMCs. The receptors were gathered from a man aged 35 to 55 in good health and CMV-seronegative. Each CDR3 is given with its conserved first and last residue. A D gene is named only where the DNA matches it firmly. Not every row has a clone size; where given, it reads once, few, many or a size class.

V gene	J gene	clone size	D gene	CDR3 protein	CDR3 DNA
TRBV28	TRBJ1-5	-	-	CASTLTGGTAYSNQPQHF	TGTGCCAGCACCCTTACCGGGGGGACGGCGTATAGCAATCAGCCCCAGCATTTT
TRBV27	TRBJ2-2	-	TRBD2	CASSLSVAGGPGELFF	TGTGCCAGCAGCCTCAGTGTTGCGGGGGGACCCGGGGAGCTGTTTTTT
TRBV29-1	TRBJ2-5	once	TRBD2	CSVEDLADSRLETQYF	TGCAGCGTTGAAGATCTAGCGGACTCCAGGTTGGAGACCCAGTACTTC
TRBV6-1	TRBJ1-1	-	-	CASPTRGFAFF	TGTGCCAGCCCCACAAGAGGTTTCGCTTTCTTT
TRBV7-3	TRBJ2-1	-	-	CASSSRQNNEQFF	TGTGCCAGCAGCTCCCGACAGAACAATGAGCAGTTCTTC
TRBV7-2	TRBJ2-6	-	-	CASSLVFSGANVLTF	TGTGCCAGCAGCTTAGTATTCTCTGGGGCCAACGTCCTGACTTTC
TRBV7-9	TRBJ2-1	-	TRBD1	CASSQGTGDGDEQFF	TGTGCCAGCAGCCAAGGGACAGGGGACGGCGATGAGCAGTTCTTC
TRBV2	TRBJ2-7	once	TRBD1	CASRAGQGYEQYF	TGTGCCAGCAGGGCGGGACAGGGCTACGAGCAGTACTTC
TRBV5-6	TRBJ2-2	few	-	CASSFYGNTGELFF	TGTGCCAGCAGCTTTTACGGTAACACCGGGGAGCTGTTTTTT
TRBV14	TRBJ2-2	-	-	CASSQGYSPTNTGELFF	TGTGCCAGCAGCCAAGGGTACAGCCCCACGAACACCGGGGAGCTGTTTTTT
TRBV28	TRBJ1-1	medium-sized	TRBD1	CASSYDRGRNEAFF	TGTGCCAGCAGTTACGACAGGGGGCGGAATGAAGCTTTCTTT
TRBV28	TRBJ1-4	-	TRBD1	CASITIQGASRNEKLFF	TGTGCCAGTATAACGATCCAGGGGGCGTCGCGGAATGAAAAACTGTTTTTT
TRBV7-6	TRBJ2-7	-	TRBD1	CASSAPGQGYYEQYF	TGTGCCAGCAGCGCCCCCGGACAGGGTTACTACGAGCAGTACTTC
TRBV5-6	TRBJ1-5	once	-	CASSQWNQPQHF	TGTGCCAGCAGCCAGTGGAATCAGCCCCAGCATTTT